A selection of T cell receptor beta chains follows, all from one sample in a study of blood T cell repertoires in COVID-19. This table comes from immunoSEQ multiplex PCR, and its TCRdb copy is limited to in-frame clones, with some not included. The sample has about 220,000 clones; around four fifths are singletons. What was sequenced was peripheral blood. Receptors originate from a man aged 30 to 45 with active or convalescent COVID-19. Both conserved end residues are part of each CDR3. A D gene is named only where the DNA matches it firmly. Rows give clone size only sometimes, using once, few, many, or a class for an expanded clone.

CDR3 protein: CASRVSSGNTIYF; CDR3 DNA: TGCGCCAGCAGGGTTAGCTCTGGAAACACCATATATTTT; D gene: NA; clone size: once; V gene: TRBV5-1; J gene: TRBJ1-3
CDR3 protein: CASSRLGGGGDNEQFF; CDR3 DNA: TGTGCCAGCAGCCGACTAGGGGGGGGAGGCGACAATGAGCAGTTCTTC; D gene: NA; clone size: NA; V gene: TRBV3-1/TRBV3-2; J gene: TRBJ2-1
CDR3 protein: CASSRSGPRTDTQYF; CDR3 DNA: TGTGCCAGCAGCCGTAGCGGGCCTCGCACAGATACGCAGTATTTT; D gene: TRBD2; clone size: NA; V gene: TRBV6-6; J gene: TRBJ2-3
CDR3 protein: CASSPRRLDTQYF; CDR3 DNA: TGTGCCAGCAGCCCTCGTCGGTTGGATACGCAGTATTTT; D gene: NA; clone size: NA; V gene: TRBV5-6; J gene: TRBJ2-3
CDR3 protein: CASRLAGGYNEQFF; CDR3 DNA: TGTGCCAGCAGACTAGCGGGAGGATACAATGAGCAGTTCTTC; D gene: TRBD2; clone size: NA; V gene: TRBV28; J gene: TRBJ2-1
CDR3 protein: CASSQLTGNTEAFF; CDR3 DNA: TGCGCCAGCAGCCAACTCACAGGGAACACTGAAGCTTTCTTT; D gene: NA; clone size: NA; V gene: TRBV5-1; J gene: TRBJ1-1
CDR3 protein: CACHAKGTGSYEQYF; CDR3 DNA: TGTGCCTGCCACGCCAAAGGGACAGGCTCCTACGAGCAGTACTTC; D gene: TRBD1; clone size: NA; V gene: TRBV30; J gene: TRBJ2-7
CDR3 protein: CASSPTLAGGSEQYF; CDR3 DNA: TGTGCCAGCAGTCCAACGCTAGCGGGGGGGAGCGAGCAGTACTTC; D gene: TRBD2; clone size: NA; V gene: TRBV3-1/TRBV3-2; J gene: TRBJ2-7
CDR3 protein: CASQKGLAGSEGTQYF; CDR3 DNA: TGTGCCAGTCAAAAGGGACTAGCGGGATCTGAGGGTACGCAGTATTTT; D gene: TRBD2; clone size: once; V gene: TRBV2; J gene: TRBJ2-3
CDR3 protein: CASSEHEGTEAFF; CDR3 DNA: TGTGCCAGCAGTGAACACGAGGGCACTGAAGCTTTCTTT; D gene: NA; clone size: few; V gene: TRBV6-1; J gene: TRBJ1-1
CDR3 protein: CATTATGTGPNYGYTF; CDR3 DNA: TGTGCCACTACAGCTACCGGGACAGGGCCCAACTATGGCTACACCTTC; D gene: TRBD1; clone size: NA; V gene: TRBV19; J gene: TRBJ1-2
CDR3 protein: CAWSPPGLAGITDTQYF; CDR3 DNA: TGTGCCTGGAGTCCACCGGGACTAGCGGGAATCACAGATACGCAGTATTTT; D gene: TRBD2; clone size: NA; V gene: TRBV30; J gene: TRBJ2-3
CDR3 protein: CASSLDRRVNTEAFF; CDR3 DNA: TGTGCCAGCAGCCTAGATCGGAGAGTGAACACTGAAGCTTTCTTT; D gene: NA; clone size: NA; V gene: TRBV7-6; J gene: TRBJ1-1
CDR3 protein: CASSQGRRNTEAFF; CDR3 DNA: TGCGCCAGCAGCCAAGGCCGCAGGAACACTGAAGCTTTCTTT; D gene: NA; clone size: NA; V gene: TRBV4-3; J gene: TRBJ1-1
CDR3 protein: CASSQDGQGNTEAFF; CDR3 DNA: TGTGCCAGCAGCCAAGACGGGCAGGGGAACACTGAAGCTTTCTTT; D gene: NA; clone size: once; V gene: TRBV3-1/TRBV3-2; J gene: TRBJ1-1
CDR3 protein: CASSDGRGGGVNGEQFF; CDR3 DNA: TGCGCCAGCAGTGACGGGCGCGGAGGAGGGGTCAATGGGGAGCAGTTCTTC; D gene: NA; clone size: NA; V gene: TRBV10-1; J gene: TRBJ2-1
CDR3 protein: CASGLAGFGNEQFF; CDR3 DNA: TGTGCCAGCGGCCTAGCGGGGTTTGGGAATGAGCAGTTCTTC; D gene: TRBD2; clone size: NA; V gene: TRBV14; J gene: TRBJ2-1
CDR3 protein: CASSLDIAGGYEQYF; CDR3 DNA: TGCGCCAGCAGCTTGGATATAGCGGGGGGCTACGAGCAGTACTTC; D gene: TRBD2; clone size: NA; V gene: TRBV5-1; J gene: TRBJ2-7
CDR3 protein: CASKQGARNTGELFF; CDR3 DNA: TGTGCCAGTAAACAGGGAGCCAGGAACACCGGGGAGCTGTTTTTT; D gene: NA; clone size: few; V gene: TRBV19; J gene: TRBJ2-2
CDR3 protein: CASSQGRPTNNEQFF; CDR3 DNA: TGCGCCAGCAGTCAGGGCAGGCCTACCAACAATGAGCAGTTCTTC; D gene: NA; clone size: NA; V gene: TRBV23-1; J gene: TRBJ2-1
CDR3 protein: CASSIGTLVGEQFF; CDR3 DNA: TGTGCCAGTAGTATTGGAACGCTAGTTGGTGAGCAGTTCTTC; D gene: NA; clone size: NA; V gene: TRBV19; J gene: TRBJ2-1
CDR3 protein: CARSLDEREGAGEQYF; CDR3 DNA: TGTGCCAGAAGCTTAGATGAGCGGGAGGGGGCTGGCGAGCAGTACTTC; D gene: NA; clone size: NA; V gene: TRBV7-5; J gene: TRBJ2-7
CDR3 protein: CASSGSPGTGDYEQYF; CDR3 DNA: TGCGCCAGCAGTGGATCACCCGGGACAGGGGACTACGAGCAGTACTTC; D gene: TRBD1; clone size: few; V gene: TRBV10-1; J gene: TRBJ2-7
CDR3 protein: CAISPDRGAEAFF; CDR3 DNA: TGTGCCATCAGCCCGGACAGGGGCGCTGAAGCTTTCTTT; D gene: TRBD1; clone size: NA; V gene: TRBV10-3; J gene: TRBJ1-1
CDR3 protein: CASSSPGQGANTEAFF; CDR3 DNA: TGTGCCAGCAGCTCTCCGGGACAGGGGGCTAACACTGAAGCTTTCTTT; D gene: TRBD1; clone size: NA; V gene: TRBV7-2; J gene: TRBJ1-1
CDR3 protein: CASRSGRANEQFF; CDR3 DNA: TGTGCCAGTAGGAGCGGGAGGGCCAATGAGCAGTTCTTC; D gene: TRBD2; clone size: once; V gene: TRBV19; J gene: TRBJ2-1
CDR3 protein: CASSTPSGGSVDEQFF; CDR3 DNA: TGTGCCAGCAGTACACCTAGCGGGGGGTCGGTGGATGAGCAGTTCTTC; D gene: TRBD2; clone size: NA; V gene: TRBV27; J gene: TRBJ2-1
CDR3 protein: CASSTLGGEQFF; CDR3 DNA: TGTGCCAGCAGTACGCTTGGGGGGGAGCAGTTCTTC; D gene: NA; clone size: NA; V gene: TRBV6-2/TRBV6-3; J gene: TRBJ2-1
CDR3 protein: CASSLEIRGYGVRWLFF; CDR3 DNA: TGCGCCAGCAGCTTGGAAATTCGGGGTTATGGGGTTAGGTGGCTGTTTTTT; D gene: NA; clone size: NA; V gene: TRBV5-1; J gene: TRBJ2-2